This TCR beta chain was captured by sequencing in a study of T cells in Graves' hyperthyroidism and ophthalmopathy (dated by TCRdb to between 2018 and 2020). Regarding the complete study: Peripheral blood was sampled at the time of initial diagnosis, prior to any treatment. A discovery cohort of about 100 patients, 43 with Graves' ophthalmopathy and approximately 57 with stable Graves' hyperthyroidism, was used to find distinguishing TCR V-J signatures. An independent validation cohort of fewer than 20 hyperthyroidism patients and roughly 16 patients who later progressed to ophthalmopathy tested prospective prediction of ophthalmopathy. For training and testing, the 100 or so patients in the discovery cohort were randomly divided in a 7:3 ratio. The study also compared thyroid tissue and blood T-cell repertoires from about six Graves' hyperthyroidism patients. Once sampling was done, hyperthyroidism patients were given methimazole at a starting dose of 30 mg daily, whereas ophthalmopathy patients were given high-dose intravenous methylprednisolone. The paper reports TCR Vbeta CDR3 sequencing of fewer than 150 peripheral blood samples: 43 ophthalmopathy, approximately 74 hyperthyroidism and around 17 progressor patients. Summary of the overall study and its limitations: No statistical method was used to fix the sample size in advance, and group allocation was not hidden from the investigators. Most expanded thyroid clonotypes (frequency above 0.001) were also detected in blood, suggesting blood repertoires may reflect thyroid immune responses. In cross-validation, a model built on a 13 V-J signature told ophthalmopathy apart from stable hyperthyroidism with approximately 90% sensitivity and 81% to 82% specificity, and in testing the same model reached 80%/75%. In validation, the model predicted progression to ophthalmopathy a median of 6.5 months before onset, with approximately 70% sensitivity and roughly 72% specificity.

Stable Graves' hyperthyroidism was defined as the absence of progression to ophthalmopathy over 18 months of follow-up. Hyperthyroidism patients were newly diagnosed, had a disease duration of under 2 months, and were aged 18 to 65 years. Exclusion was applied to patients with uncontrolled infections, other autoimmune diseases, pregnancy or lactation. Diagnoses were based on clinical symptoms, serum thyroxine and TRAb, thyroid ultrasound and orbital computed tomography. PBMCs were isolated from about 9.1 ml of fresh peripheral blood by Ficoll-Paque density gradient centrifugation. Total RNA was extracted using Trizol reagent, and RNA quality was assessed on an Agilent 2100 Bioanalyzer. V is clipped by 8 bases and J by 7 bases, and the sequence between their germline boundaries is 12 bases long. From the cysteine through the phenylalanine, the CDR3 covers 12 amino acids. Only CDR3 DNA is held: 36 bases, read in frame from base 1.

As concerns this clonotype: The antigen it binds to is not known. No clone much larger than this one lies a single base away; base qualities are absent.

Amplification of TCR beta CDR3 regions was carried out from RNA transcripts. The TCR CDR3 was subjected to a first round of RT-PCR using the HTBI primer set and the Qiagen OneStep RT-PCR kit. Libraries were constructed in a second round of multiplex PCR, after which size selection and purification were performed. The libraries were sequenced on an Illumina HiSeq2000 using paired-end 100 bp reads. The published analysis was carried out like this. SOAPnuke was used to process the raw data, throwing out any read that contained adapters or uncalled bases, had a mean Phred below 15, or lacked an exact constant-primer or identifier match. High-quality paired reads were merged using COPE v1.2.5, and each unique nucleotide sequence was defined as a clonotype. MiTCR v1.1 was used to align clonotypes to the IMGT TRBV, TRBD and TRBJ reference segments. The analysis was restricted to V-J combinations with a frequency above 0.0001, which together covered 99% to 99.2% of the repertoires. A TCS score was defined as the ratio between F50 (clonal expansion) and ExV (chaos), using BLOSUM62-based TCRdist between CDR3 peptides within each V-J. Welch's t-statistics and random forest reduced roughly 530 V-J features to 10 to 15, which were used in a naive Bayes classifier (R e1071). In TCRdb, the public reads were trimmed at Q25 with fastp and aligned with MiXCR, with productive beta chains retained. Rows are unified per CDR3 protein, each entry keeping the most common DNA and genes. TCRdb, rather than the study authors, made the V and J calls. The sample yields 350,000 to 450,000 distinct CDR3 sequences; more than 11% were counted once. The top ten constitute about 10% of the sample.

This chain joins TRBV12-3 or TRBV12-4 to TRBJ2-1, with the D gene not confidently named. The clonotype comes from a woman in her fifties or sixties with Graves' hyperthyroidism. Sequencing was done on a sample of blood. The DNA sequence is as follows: TGTGCCAGCTCTCACGCCGGGAATGAGCAGTTCTTC. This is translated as CASSHAGNEQFF.